This TCR beta chain is from a study of response to subunit inactivated influenza vaccine. The V gene's germline CDR1 is ENHRY and CDR2 SYGVKD. CDR3 size: 14 residues. Trimming pared 7 bases from V and 0 bases from J, leaving 10 bases between. TCRdb re-called the RT-PCR reads through MiXCR, storing one row per CDR3 protein. Of about 540,000 distinct CDR3 sequences in the sample, around 25% were seen once. These same records also appear under a second study, on T cells expressing NK-cell markers. Turning to that study: In generating TCR beta cDNA, 5'RACE template switching with UMIs was used.

The TCR sequence derives from a man aged 50 to 60 who received an inactivated influenza vaccine. Sequenced here: CD4+ T cells sorted from PBMCs, sampled 11 to 12 days after vaccination. J is TRBJ2-1 and V is TRBV10-3, with D maybe TRBD2 (7 bases). CDR3 DNA: TGTGCCATCAAGGGGGAGGGCTCCTACAATGAGCAGTTCTTC. It codes for CAIKGEGSYNEQFF.